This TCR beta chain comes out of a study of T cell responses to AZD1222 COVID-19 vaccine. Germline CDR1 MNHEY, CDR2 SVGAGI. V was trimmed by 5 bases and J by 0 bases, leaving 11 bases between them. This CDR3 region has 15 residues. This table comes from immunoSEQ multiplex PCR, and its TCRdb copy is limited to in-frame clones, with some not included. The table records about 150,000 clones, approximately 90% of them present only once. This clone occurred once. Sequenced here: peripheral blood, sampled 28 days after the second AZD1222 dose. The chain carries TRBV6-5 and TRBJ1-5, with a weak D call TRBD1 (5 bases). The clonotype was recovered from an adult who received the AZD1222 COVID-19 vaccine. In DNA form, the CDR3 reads TGTGCCAGCAGTCCCCAGGGTGGTAGCAATCAGCCCCAGCATTTT. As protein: CASSPQGGSNQPQHF.